This T cell receptor (beta chain) comes out of a study of blood T cell repertoires in COVID-19. Study overall: Sources were T cells, B-cell-depleted T cells, or PBMCs; the material itself was cDNA or gDNA.

Profiling relied on immunoSEQ multiplex PCR, and the TCRdb table lists in-frame clones only, not all of them. The sample has over 200,000 clones; about 84% are singletons. The CDR3 spans 14 residues. Germline lookup yields CDR1 MDHEN and CDR2 SYDVKM. V lost 8 bases to trimming and J lost 1 base; unmatched junction nucleotides: 8. In this sample, this clone turned up once. Sequenced sample: peripheral blood. This sequence originates from a woman older than 75 with acute or convalescent COVID-19. This chain uses TRBV28 with TRBJ2-7; TRBD2 matches 7 bases. The CDR3 coding sequence is TGTGCCAGCTTACGCCTAGCGGCATCCTACGAGCAGTACTTC. Translated, it gives CASLRLAASYEQYF. Full variable domain (outside the CDR3, taken from reference TRBV28 and TRBJ2-7): DVKVTQSSRYLVKRTGEKVFLECVQDMDHENMFWYRQDPGLGLRLIYFSYDVKMKEKGDIPEGYSVSREKKERFSLILESASTNQTSMYLCASLRLAASYEQYFGPGTRLTVT.